These T cell receptor beta chains were read from a single sample in a study of identical twins' blood T cells. TCRdb processed the 5' RACE reads anew with MiXCR; each CDR3 protein has one entry. Of 350,000 to 400,000 distinct CDR3 sequences in the sample, 28% are singletons; the top ten hold roughly 6.1%. The sequencing sample was made of PBMCs. The receptors come from a woman aged 18-50 years in good health. The conserved cysteine and the conserved F or W are not part of the CDR3 here.

TRBV7-2,TRBJ2-3,ASSLGRGTADTQY
TRBV10-3,TRBJ1-2,AISGQDNYGYT
TRBV20-1,TRBJ2-1,SARTGLAGSDEQF
TRBV20-1,TRBJ2-3,SARGDRDRQD
TRBV7-2,TRBJ2-2,ASSATTGGFPGELF
TRBV3-1,TRBJ1-3,ASSFATGASGNTIY
TRBV6-2/TRBV6-3,TRBJ2-3,ASGYYDTQY
TRBV7-9,TRBJ1-1,ASSRDGSTAF
TRBV13,TRBJ2-2,ATERLTGELF
TRBV7-8,TRBJ1-1,ASSKRDGNTEAF
TRBV5-1,TRBJ1-1,ASRDAENTEAF
TRBV20-1,TRBJ1-3,SAWRTDTIY
TRBV20-1,TRBJ1-2,SARDPSQGPYYGYT
TRBV5-6,TRBJ2-7,ASSFPGYEQY
TRBV3-1,TRBJ2-1,ASSLESGGGPYNEQF
TRBV10-1,TRBJ2-2,ASSEVKGTRIGTGELF
TRBV5-1,TRBJ1-2,ASSLGTGGHDGYT
TRBV6-5,TRBJ1-1,ASRRVGEREAF
TRBV11-2,TRBJ2-1,ASSLDPRGGPYNEQF
TRBV4-2,TRBJ2-2,ASSQDSVPNTGELF
TRBV2,TRBJ2-1,ASSASSFEQF